The 22 T cell receptor beta chains below were found in one sample sequenced in a study of cytomegalovirus exposure and HLA in healthy donors. Use of 60 Vbeta and 13 Jbeta primers characterized the PCR. Produced via immunoSEQ multiplex PCR; TCRdb's table is partial and in-frame only. Seen here are around 150,000 clones, around 79% observed once, and the top ten hold around 6.6%. Input material: PBMCs. Receptors were obtained from a man aged 50 to 60 in good health and CMV-seropositive.

The gene calls are TRBV10-3 and TRBJ2-5; D may be TRBD1 (6 bases). CDR1 and CDR2 from the germline V gene are ENHRY and SYGVKD. V lost 3 bases to trimming and J lost 2 bases, with 13 bases between them. This CDR3 is 15 amino acids long. CDR3 protein: CAISDPRTAQETQYF. CDR3 sequence (DNA): TGTGCCATCAGTGACCCCCGGACAGCACAAGAGACCCAGTACTTC.

In its sample, this clone was seen once. This chain links TRBV5-1 with TRBJ2-1; 7 nucleotides agree with TRBD2. Germline CDR1 is SGHRS and CDR2 is YFSETQ. With 0 bases clipped from V and 4 bases from J, the junction kept 1 base outside the gene matches. The CDR3 loop spans 14 amino acids. The CDR3 loop is CASSLGGLYNEQFF. CDR3 nucleotide sequence: TGCGCCAGCAGCTTGGGGGGACTATACAATGAGCAGTTCTTC.

The V gene is TRBV20-1, the J gene TRBJ1-4; no reliable D call. CDR3 size: 11 residues. Trimming left V 5 bases short and J 6 bases short, with 7 bases between. CDR1 and CDR2 (germline): DFQATT, SNEGSKA (reference sequence). In DNA, the CDR3 is TGCAGTGCTGAGAGAGATGAAAAACTGTTTTTT. It translates to CSAERDEKLFF.

V and J are TRBV6-6 and TRBJ1-1; the D gene is possibly TRBD1 (5 bases). With 7 bases removed from V and 0 bases from J, the gap between germline ends came to 12 bases. The CDR3 loop spans 14 amino acids. Germline CDR1 MNHNY, CDR2 SVGAGI (reference sequence). CDR3: CASKLGLMNTEAFF. CDR3 coding DNA: TGTGCCAGCAAACTGGGACTGATGAACACTGAAGCTTTCTTT.

The V and J genes are TRBV27 and TRBJ2-1; 8 bases agree with TRBD2. CDR1 is MNHEY, CDR2 SMNVEV, per germline (reference sequence). This CDR3 has 14 residues. J gave up 2 bases and V 7 bases, and 4 bases lay outside the gene matches. The CDR3 bases are TGTGCCAGCACCCGGGAGGGCCCCTACAATGAGCAGTTCTTC. This sequence encodes CASTREGPYNEQFF.

V gene TRBV7-9 combines with J gene TRBJ2-1; 11 bases align to TRBD2. J was trimmed by 4 bases and V by 5 bases; bases with no gene match: 10. Germline V lookup: CDR1 SEHNR, CDR2 FQNEAQ (reference sequence). The CDR3 contains 17 residues. DNA of the CDR3: TGTGCCAGCAGCCGCCTCGGGACTAGCGGAACATACAATGAGCAGTTCTTC. This translates into CASSRLGTSGTYNEQFF.

The gene calls are TRBV18 and TRBJ1-2, with 8 bases aligning to TRBD1. V was clipped by 3 bases and J by 2 bases; unmatched bases: 5. The CDR3 runs 15 residues. Germline V gene lookup returns CDR1 KGHSH and CDR2 LQKENI. CDR3 DNA sequence: TGTGCCAGCTCACCGACAGGGGCGCCAAACTATGGCTACACCTTC. Its translation: CASSPTGAPNYGYTF.

This chain links TRBV15 with TRBJ2-4; TRBD2 agrees at 7 bases. This CDR3 comprises 18 residues. CDR1 and CDR2 from the germline V gene are LNHNV and YYDKDF (reference sequence). After removal of 0 bases from V and 1 base from J, the junction contained 9 bases not matched to a gene. The DNA of the CDR3 is TGTGCCACCAGCAGAGATGGGGGGTGGGGGGGGGCCAAAAACATTCAGTACTTC. It yields the protein CATSRDGGWGGAKNIQYF.

V and J are TRBV5-1 and TRBJ2-3, with 7 positions matching TRBD1. V was pared by 3 bases and J by 2 bases, with 3 bases of the junction left unmatched. The CDR3 is 14 amino acids. Germline V gives CDR1 SGHRS, CDR2 YFSETQ. The CDR3 nucleotides read TGCGCCAGCAGCTCGGACAGGATCACAGATACGCAGTATTTT. Protein sequence: CASSSDRITDTQYF.

The rearrangement uses TRBV6-5 and TRBJ2-3, with 8 bases identical to TRBD2. The V gene's germline CDR1 is MNHEY and CDR2 SVGAGI. The ends lost 6 bases at V and 0 bases at J; junction bases unmatched: 2. CDR3 size: 14 residues. The CDR3 here is CASSPSGSTDTQYF. The CDR3 DNA is TGTGCCAGCAGCCCTAGCGGGAGCACAGATACGCAGTATTTT.

The chain recombines TRBV5-1 with TRBJ2-5, with 11 nucleotides matching TRBD2. This CDR3 region has 17 residues. From germline, CDR1 is SGHRS and CDR2 YFSETQ. The V gene end was trimmed by 0 bases and the J gene end by 5 bases; junction bases not matched to a gene: 9. The CDR3 reads CASSLGLAGGSEETQYF. Here the CDR3 DNA reads TGCGCCAGCAGCTTGGGGCTAGCGGGAGGCTCGGAGGAGACCCAGTACTTC.

J is TRBJ1-5 and V is TRBV28, with 7 bases lining up with TRBD1. This CDR3 is built from 14 residues. J lost 9 bases, V lost 2 bases, and 7 bases had no gene match. Looked up from germline, CDR1 is MDHEN and CDR2 is SYDVKM. CDR3 residues: CASSLGQGGMPQHF. The DNA for the CDR3 is TGTGCCAGCAGTTTAGGGCAGGGGGGCATGCCCCAGCATTTT.

The gene calls are TRBV5-1 and TRBJ2-1; TRBD2 is a possible D gene (5 bases). V was trimmed by 4 bases and J by 7 bases, leaving 12 bases between them. The germline gives CDR1 SGHRS, CDR2 YFSETQ. The CDR3 contains 13 residues. CDR3 loop: CASSTPSSNEQFF. The CDR3 DNA sequence: TGCGCCAGCAGCACCCCTAGCAGTAATGAGCAGTTCTTC.

The genes are TRBV18 and TRBJ1-1; TRBD1 matches 8 bases. V shed 3 bases and J 1 base; nucleotides not matched to a gene: 7. This CDR3 region has 16 residues. The germline V gene encodes CDR1 KGHSH and CDR2 LQKENI. CDR3 residues: CASSPGGRGRNTEAFF. The CDR3 coding sequence is TGTGCCAGCTCACCTGGGGGCAGGGGGCGGAACACTGAAGCTTTCTTT.

This chain uses TRBV5-4 with TRBJ2-3; no clear D gene. The CDR3 contains 13 residues. CDR1 is SGHNT, CDR2 YYREEE, per germline (reference sequence). V gave up 5 bases and J gave up 6 bases, with 13 bases separating them. The CDR3 sequence: CASRRDLDDTQYF. Here the CDR3 DNA reads TGTGCCAGCAGGAGAGACCTAGACGATACGCAGTATTTT. The complete variable domain, with remaining parts taken from reference TRBV5-4 and TRBJ2-3, reads ETGVTQSPTHLIKTRGQQVTLRCSSQSGHNTVSWYQQALGQGPQFIFQYYREEENGRGNFPPRFSGLQFPNYSSELNVNALELDDSALYLCASRRDLDDTQYFGPGTRLTVL.

V usage is TRBV4-1 and J usage is TRBJ2-3, with 8 nucleotides matching TRBD2. V shed 4 bases and J 5 bases; nucleotides not matched to a gene: 8. CDR1 MGHRA and CDR2 YSYEKL come from the germline V gene. The CDR3 has 15 residues. The CDR3 DNA follows: TGCGCCAGCAGCCTAGCGGGGAGGGTGGAAGATACGCAGTATTTT. Residues: CASSLAGRVEDTQYF.

The rearrangement joins TRBV11-2 to TRBJ1-1; D is possibly TRBD1 (6 bases). This CDR3 region has 13 residues. Germline lookup yields CDR1 SGHAT and CDR2 FQNNGV. Trimming stripped 3 bases from V and 6 bases from J, with 11 bases between. In nucleotides, the CDR3 is TGTGCCAGCAGCTTCCTCAGGGGCGCTGAAGCTTTCTTT. It yields the protein CASSFLRGAEAFF.

This chain links TRBV5-1 with TRBJ1-3; possibly TRBD1 for D (5 bases). V was cut by 3 bases and J by 0 bases, with 13 bases left in between. The CDR3 length is 16 residues. Germline CDR1 and CDR2: SGHRS and YFSETQ. The CDR3 DNA follows: TGCGCCAGCAGCTACGGACACGAGAGCTCTGGAAACACCATATATTTT. It translates to CASSYGHESSGNTIYF.

The chain recombines TRBV5-1 with TRBJ2-7, with D hard to call. CDR3 length: 14 amino acids. Looked up from germline, CDR1 is SGHRS and CDR2 is YFSETQ. Trimming shortened V by 0 bases and J by 1 base, and 8 bases separated the two germline ends. The CDR3: CASSLGMRSYEQYF. The CDR3 DNA reads TGCGCCAGCAGCTTGGGCATGCGTTCCTACGAGCAGTACTTC.

The count of this clone is one. This chain uses TRBV4-2 with TRBJ1-6; D not certain. The CDR3 covers 15 residues. The V end lost 5 bases, the J end lost 5 bases, and 13 bases lay between the germline ends. Germline lookup yields CDR1 LGHNA and CDR2 YNFKEQ. CDR3 sequence reads: CASSRSTSDNSPLHF. CDR3 bases: TGTGCCAGCAGCAGATCGACAAGTGATAATTCACCCCTCCACTTT.

The chain links TRBV7-9 to TRBJ2-1; weak D call: TRBD1 (6 bases). Germline V gene data show CDR1 as SEHNR and CDR2 as FQNEAQ (reference sequence). The CDR3 runs to 13 residues. The V gene lost 5 bases and the J gene lost 13 bases, with 18 bases spanning the gap. The CDR3 DNA follows: TGTGCCAGCAGCCTTAACATTTTGGGACAACAGTTCTTC. Residues: CASSLNILGQQFF.

V usage is TRBV6-1 and J usage is TRBJ2-7; D is possibly TRBD2 (6 bases). This CDR3 region has 15 residues. Germline V gene lookup returns CDR1 MNHNS and CDR2 SASEGT. V lost 0 bases to trimming and J lost 3 bases, with 12 bases between them. The DNA for the CDR3 is TGTGCCAGCAGTGAAGCGGCGAGGGGAGGCTACGAGCAGTACTTC. Amino acid sequence: CASSEAARGGYEQYF.